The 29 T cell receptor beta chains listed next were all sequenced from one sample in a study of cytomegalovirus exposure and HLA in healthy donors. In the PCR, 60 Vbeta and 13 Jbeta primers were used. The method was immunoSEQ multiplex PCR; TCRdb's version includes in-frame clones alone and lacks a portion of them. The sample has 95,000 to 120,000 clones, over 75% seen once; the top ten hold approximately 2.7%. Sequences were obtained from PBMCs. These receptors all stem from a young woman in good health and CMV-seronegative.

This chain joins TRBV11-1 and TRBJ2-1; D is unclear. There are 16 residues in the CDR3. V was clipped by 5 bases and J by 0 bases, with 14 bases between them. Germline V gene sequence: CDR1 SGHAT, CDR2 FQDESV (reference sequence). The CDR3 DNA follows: TGTGCCAGCAGCCGCCCTGAGGCTAGCTCCTACAATGAGCAGTTCTTC. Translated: CASSRPEASSYNEQFF.

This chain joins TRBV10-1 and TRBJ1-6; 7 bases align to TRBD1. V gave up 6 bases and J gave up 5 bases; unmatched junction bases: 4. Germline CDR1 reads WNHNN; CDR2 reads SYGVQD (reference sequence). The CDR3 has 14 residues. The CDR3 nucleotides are TGCGCCAGCAGCCTTGGACAGGATAATTCACCCCTCCACTTT. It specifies CASSLGQDNSPLHF.

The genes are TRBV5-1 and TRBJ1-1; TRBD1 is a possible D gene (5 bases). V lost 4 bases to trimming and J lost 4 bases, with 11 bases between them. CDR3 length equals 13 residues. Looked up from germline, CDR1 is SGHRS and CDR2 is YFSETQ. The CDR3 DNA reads TGCGCCAGCAGCCCCAGGGTCGGCACTGAAGCTTTCTTT. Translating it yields CASSPRVGTEAFF.

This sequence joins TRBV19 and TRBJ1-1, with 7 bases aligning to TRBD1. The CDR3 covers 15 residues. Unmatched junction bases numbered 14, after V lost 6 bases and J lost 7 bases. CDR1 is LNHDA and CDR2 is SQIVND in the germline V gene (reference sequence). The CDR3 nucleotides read TGTGCCAGTAGAAAGGGGACAGAGGTCTCCCTTGAAGCTTTCTTT. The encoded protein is CASRKGTEVSLEAFF.

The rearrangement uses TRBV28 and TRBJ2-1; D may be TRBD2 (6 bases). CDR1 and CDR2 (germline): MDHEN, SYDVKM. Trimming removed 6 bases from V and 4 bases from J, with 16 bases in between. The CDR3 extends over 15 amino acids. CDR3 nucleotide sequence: TGTGCCAGCAGCCCCCGGGGGTCACGGTACAATGAGCAGTTCTTC. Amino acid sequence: CASSPRGSRYNEQFF.

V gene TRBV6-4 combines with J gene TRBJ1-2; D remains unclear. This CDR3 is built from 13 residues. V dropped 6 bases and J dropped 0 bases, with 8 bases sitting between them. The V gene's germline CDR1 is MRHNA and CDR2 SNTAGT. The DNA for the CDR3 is TGTGCCAGCAGCCAAACAGCTAACTATGGCTACACCTTC. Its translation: CASSQTANYGYTF.

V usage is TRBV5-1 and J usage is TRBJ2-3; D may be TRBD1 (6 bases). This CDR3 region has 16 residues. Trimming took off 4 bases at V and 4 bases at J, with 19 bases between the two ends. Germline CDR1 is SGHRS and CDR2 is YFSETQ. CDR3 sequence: CASSRNPGQVADTQYF. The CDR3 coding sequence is TGCGCCAGCAGCCGTAACCCGGGACAAGTAGCAGATACGCAGTATTTT.

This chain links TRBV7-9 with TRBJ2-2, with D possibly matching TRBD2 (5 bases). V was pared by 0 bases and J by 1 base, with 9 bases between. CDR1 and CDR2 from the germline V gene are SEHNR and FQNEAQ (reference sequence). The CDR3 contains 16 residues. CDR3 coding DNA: TGTGCCAGCAGCTTAGCGACGGGGAAGAACACCGGGGAGCTGTTTTTT. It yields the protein CASSLATGKNTGELFF.

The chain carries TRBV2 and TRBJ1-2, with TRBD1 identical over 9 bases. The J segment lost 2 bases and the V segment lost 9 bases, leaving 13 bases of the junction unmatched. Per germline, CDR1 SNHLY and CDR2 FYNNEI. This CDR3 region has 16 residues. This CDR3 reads CASKPRTGVFNYGYTF. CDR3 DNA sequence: TGTGCCAGTAAACCGAGGACAGGGGTTTTCAACTATGGCTACACCTTC.

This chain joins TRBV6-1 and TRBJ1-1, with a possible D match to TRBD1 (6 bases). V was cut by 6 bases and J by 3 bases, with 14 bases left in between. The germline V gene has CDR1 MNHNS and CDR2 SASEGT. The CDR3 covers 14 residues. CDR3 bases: TGTGCCAGCAGGCATACCGGGACATACACTGAAGCTTTCTTT. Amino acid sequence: CASRHTGTYTEAFF.

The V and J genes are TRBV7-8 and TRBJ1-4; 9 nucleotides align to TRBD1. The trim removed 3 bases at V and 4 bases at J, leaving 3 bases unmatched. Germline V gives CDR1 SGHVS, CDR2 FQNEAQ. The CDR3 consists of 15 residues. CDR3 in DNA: TGTGCCAGCAGCTTCGGGGACAGGGTTAATGAAAAACTGTTTTTT. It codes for CASSFGDRVNEKLFF. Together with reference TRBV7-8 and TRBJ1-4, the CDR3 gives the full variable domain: GAGVSQSPRYKVAKRGQDVALRCDPISGHVSLFWYQQALGQGPEFLTYFQNEAQLDKSGLPSDRFFAERPEGSVSTLKIQRTQQEDSAVYLCASSFGDRVNEKLFFGSGTQLSVL.

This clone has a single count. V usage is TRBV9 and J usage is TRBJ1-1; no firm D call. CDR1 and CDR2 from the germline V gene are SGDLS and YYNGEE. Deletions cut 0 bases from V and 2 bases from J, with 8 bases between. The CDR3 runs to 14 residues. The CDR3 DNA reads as TGTGCCAGCAGCGTAGACAGAAGTAACACTGAAGCTTTCTTT. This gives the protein CASSVDRSNTEAFF.

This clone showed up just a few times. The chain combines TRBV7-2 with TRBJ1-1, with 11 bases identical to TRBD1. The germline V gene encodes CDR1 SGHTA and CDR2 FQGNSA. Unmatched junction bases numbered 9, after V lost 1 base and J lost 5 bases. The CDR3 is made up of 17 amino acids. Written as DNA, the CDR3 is TGTGCCAGCAGCTTAGGGACAGGGGGCATAAAAAGGACTGAAGCTTTCTTT. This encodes CASSLGTGGIKRTEAFF.

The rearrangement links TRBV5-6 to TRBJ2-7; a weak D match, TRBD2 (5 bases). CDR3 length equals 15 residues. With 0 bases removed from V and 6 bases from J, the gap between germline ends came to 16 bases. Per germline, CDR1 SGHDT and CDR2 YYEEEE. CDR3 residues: CASSLVTGVEGEQYV. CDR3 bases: TGTGCCAGCAGCTTGGTGACTGGGGTAGAGGGCGAGCAGTACGTC.

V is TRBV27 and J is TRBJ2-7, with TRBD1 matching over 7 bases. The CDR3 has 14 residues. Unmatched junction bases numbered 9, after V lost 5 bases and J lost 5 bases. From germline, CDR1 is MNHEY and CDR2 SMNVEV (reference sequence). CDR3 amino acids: CASSTDRALDEQYF. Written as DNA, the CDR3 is TGTGCCAGCAGTACAGACAGGGCATTGGACGAGCAGTACTTC.

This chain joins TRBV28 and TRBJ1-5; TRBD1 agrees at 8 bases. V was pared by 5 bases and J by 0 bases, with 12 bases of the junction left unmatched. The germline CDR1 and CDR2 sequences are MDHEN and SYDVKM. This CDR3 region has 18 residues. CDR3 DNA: TGTGCCAGCAGTCCTCAGAACCGACAGGGGAATAGCAATCAGCCCCAGCATTTT. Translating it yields CASSPQNRQGNSNQPQHF.

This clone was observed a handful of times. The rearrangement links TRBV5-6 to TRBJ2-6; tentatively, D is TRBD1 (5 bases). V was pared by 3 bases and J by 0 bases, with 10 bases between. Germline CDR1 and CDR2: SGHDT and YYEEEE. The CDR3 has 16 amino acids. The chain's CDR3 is CASSYFDSSGANVLTF. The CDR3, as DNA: TGTGCCAGCAGCTACTTTGACAGCTCTGGGGCCAACGTCCTGACTTTC.

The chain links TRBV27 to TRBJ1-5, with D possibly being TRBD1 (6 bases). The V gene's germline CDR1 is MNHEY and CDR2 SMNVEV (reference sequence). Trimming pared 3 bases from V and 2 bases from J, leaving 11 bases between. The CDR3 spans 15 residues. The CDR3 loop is CASSLVGGGNQPQHF. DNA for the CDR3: TGTGCCAGCAGTTTGGTAGGGGGGGGCAATCAGCCCCAGCATTTT.

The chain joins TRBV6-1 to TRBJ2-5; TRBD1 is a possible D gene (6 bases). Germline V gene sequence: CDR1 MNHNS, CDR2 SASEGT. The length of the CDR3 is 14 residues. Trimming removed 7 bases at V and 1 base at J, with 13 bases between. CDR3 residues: CASTSFRGQETQYF. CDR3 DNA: TGTGCCAGCACGTCGTTCAGGGGCCAAGAGACCCAGTACTTC.

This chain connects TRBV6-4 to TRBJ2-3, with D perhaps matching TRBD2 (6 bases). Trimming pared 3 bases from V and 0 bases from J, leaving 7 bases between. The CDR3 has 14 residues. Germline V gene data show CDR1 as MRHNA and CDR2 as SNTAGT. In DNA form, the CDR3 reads TGTGCCAGCAGTGAGGCGGGAAGCACAGATACGCAGTATTTT. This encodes CASSEAGSTDTQYF.

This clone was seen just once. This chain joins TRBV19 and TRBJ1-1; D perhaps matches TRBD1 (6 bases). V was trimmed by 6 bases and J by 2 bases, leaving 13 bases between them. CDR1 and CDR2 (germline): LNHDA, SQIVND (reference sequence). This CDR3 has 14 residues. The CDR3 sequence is CASRKDRGNTEAFF. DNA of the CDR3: TGTGCCAGTAGGAAGGACAGAGGAAACACTGAAGCTTTCTTT.

In nucleotides, the CDR3 is TGTGCCTGGAGTGAAACGGGGTCTCCTAATTCACCCCTCCACTTT. It yields the protein CAWSETGSPNSPLHF. The chain combines TRBV30 with TRBJ1-6; D not certain. The CDR3 consists of 15 residues. Trimming removed 1 base from V and 6 bases from J, with 13 bases in between. Germline lookup yields CDR1 GTSNPN and CDR2 SVGIG (reference sequence). The full variable domain, with the rest looked up from reference TRBV30 and TRBJ1-6, is SQTIHQWPATLVQPVGSPLSLECTVEGTSNPNLYWYRQAAGRGLQLLFYSVGIGQISSEVPQNLSASRPQDRQFILSSKKLLLSDSGFYLCAWSETGSPNSPLHFGNGTRLTVT.

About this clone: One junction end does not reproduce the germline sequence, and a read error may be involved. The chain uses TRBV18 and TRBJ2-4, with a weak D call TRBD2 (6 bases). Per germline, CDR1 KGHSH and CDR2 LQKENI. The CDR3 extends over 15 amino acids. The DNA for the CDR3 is TGTGCCAGCCCACCACGTCGGGGGACCAAAAACATTCAGTACTTC. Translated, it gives CASPPRRGTKNIQYF.

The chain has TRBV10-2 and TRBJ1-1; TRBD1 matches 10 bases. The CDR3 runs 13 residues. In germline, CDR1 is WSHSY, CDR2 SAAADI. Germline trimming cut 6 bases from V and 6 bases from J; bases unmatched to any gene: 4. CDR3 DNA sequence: TGCGCCAGCAGCCGGGACAGGGGAGCTGAAGCTTTCTTT. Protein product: CASSRDRGAEAFF.

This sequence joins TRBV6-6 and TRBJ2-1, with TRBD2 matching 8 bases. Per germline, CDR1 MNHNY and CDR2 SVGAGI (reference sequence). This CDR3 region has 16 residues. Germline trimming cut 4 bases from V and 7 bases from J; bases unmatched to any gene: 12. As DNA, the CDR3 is TGTGCCAGCAGTTTTCTCCCCAGCGGGAGTGGGAATGAGCAGTTCTTC. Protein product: CASSFLPSGSGNEQFF.

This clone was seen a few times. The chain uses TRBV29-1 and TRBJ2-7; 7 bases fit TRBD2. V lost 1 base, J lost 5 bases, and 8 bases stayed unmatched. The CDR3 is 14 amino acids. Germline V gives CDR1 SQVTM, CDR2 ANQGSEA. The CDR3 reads CSVEAGGSRHEQYF. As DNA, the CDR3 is TGCAGCGTTGAAGCGGGGGGTAGTCGTCACGAGCAGTACTTC.

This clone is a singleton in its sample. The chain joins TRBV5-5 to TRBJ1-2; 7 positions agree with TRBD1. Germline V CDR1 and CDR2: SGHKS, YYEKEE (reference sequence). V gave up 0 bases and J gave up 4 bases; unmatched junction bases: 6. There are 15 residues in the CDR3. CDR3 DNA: TGTGCCAGCAGCTTGGCCCGGGACAGAAGCTATGGCTACACCTTC. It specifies CASSLARDRSYGYTF. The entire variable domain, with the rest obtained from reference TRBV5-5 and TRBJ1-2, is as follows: DAGVTQSPTHLIKTRGQQVTLRCSPISGHKSVSWYQQVLGQGPQFIFQYYEKEERGRGNFPDRFSARQFPNYSSELNVNALLLGDSALYLCASSLARDRSYGYTFGSGTRLTVV.

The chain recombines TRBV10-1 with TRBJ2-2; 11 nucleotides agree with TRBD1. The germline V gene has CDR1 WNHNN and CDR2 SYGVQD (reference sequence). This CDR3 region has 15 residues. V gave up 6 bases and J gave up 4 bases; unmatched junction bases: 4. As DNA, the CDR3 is TGCGCCAGCAGGGACGGGACAGGGGGCACCGGGGAGCTGTTTTTT. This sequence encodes CASRDGTGGTGELFF.

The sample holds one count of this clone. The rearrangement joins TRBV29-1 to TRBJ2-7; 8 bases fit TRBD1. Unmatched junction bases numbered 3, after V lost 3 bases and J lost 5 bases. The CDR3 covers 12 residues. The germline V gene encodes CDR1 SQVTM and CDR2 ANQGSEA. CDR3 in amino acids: CSVDRGLNEQYF. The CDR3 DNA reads TGCAGCGTTGACAGGGGGCTAAACGAGCAGTACTTC.